This T cell receptor beta chain was retrieved from a study of cytomegalovirus exposure and HLA in healthy donors. Overall study findings and caveats: Most TCR sequences were seen very rarely across donors, but some public TCRs occurred in many. Among donors in an Asian-associated ancestry cluster, a later analysis reportedly found fewer N-insertions than the roughly 700-donor mean. As a later analysis showed, a missense DCLRE1C variant was linked to trimming of TCR beta V- and J-genes.

On this clone: Its specificity is not known.

Germline lookup yields CDR1 SGHVS and CDR2 FNYEAQ. V gave up 1 base and J gave up 3 bases, with 16 bases separating them. CDR3 length equals 16 residues. Each of the donors was a healthy bone marrow donor. PCR primers comprised 60 Vbeta and 13 Jbeta primers. Generated by immunoSEQ multiplex PCR, the TCRdb table keeps only in-frame clones and is missing some. The profile covers under 40,000 clones, with 60% to 80% appearing a single time and around 8.4% taken by the ten largest. The sequenced material came from PBMCs. This TCR came from a woman aged 30 to 39 in good health and CMV-seropositive. The rearrangement joins TRBV7-6 to TRBJ2-7, with TRBD2 as a possible D gene (7 bases). This chain's CDR3 is CASSLDPGGQIYEQYF. The DNA of the CDR3 is TGTGCCAGCAGCTTAGATCCCGGGGGGCAGATCTACGAGCAGTACTTC.